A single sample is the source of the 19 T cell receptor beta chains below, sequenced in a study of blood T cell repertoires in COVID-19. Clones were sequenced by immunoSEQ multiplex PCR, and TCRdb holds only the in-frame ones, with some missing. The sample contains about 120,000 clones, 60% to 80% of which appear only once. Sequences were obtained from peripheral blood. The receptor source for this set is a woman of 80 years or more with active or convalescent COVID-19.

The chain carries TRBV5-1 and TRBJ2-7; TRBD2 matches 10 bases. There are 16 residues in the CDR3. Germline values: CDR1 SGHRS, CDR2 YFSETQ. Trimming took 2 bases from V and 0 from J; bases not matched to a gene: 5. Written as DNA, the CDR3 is TGCGCCAGCAGCTTCCTCACTAGCGGGGCCTCCTACGAGCAGTACTTC. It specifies CASSFLTSGASYEQYF. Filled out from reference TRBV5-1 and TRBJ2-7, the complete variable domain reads KAGVTQTPRYLIKTRGQQVTLSCSPISGHRSVSWYQQTPGQGLQFLFEYFSETQRNKGNFPGRFSGRQFSNSRSEMNVSTLELGDSALYLCASSFLTSGASYEQYFGPGTRLTVT.

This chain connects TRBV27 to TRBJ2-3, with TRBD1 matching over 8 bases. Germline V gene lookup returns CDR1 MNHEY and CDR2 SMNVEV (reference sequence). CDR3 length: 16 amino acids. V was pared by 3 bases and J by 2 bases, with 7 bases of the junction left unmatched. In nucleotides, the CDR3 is TGTGCCAGCAGTTTCCTGGGACAGGTTAACACAGATACGCAGTATTTT. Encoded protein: CASSFLGQVNTDTQYF.

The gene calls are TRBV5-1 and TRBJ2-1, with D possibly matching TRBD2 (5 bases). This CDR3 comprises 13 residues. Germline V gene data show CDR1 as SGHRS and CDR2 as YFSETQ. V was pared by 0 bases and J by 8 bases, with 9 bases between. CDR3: CASSLATGDEQFF. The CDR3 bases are TGCGCCAGCAGCTTGGCGACCGGGGATGAGCAGTTCTTC.

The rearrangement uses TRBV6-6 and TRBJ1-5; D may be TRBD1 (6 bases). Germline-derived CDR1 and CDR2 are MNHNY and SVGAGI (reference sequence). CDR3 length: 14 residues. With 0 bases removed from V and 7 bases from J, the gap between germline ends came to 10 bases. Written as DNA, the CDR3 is TGTGCCAGCAGTTACTCGAAGGGGGACCAGCCCCAGCATTTT. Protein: CASSYSKGDQPQHF.

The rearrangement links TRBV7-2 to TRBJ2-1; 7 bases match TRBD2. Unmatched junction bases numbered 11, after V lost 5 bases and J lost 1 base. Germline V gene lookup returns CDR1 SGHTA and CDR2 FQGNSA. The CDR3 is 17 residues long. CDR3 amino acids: CASSAGRGRDSYNEQFF. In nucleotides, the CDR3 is TGTGCCAGCAGCGCGGGAAGAGGGAGGGATTCCTACAATGAGCAGTTCTTC.

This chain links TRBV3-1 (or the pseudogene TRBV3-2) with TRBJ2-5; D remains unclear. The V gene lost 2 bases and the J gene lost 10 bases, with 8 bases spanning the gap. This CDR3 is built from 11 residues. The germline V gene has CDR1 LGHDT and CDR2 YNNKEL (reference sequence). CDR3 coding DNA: TGTGCCAGCAGCCAATCCGGTAGCCAGTACTTC. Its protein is CASSQSGSQYF.

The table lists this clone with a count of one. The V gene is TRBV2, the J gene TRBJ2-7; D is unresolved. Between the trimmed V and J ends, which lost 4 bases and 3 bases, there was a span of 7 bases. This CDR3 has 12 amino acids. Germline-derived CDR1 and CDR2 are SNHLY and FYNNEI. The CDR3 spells CASSGRNYEQYF. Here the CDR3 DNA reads TGTGCCAGCAGTGGGCGGAACTACGAGCAGTACTTC.

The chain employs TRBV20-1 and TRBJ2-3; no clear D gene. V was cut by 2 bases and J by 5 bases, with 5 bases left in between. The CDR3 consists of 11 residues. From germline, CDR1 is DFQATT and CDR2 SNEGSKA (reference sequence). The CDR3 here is CSARPVDTQYF. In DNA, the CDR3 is TGCAGTGCTAGACCGGTAGATACGCAGTATTTT.

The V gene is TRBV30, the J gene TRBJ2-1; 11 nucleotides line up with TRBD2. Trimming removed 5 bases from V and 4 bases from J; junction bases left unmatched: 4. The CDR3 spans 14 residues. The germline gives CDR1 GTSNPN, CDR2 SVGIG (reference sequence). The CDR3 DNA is TGTGCCTGGGCCGGACTAGCGGGTTACAATGAGCAGTTCTTC. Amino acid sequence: CAWAGLAGYNEQFF.

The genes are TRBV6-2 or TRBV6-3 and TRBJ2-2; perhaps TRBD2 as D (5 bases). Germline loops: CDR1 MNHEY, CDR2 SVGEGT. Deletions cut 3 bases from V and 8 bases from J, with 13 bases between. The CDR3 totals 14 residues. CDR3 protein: CASSYGLRKGELFF. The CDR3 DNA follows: TGTGCCAGCAGTTATGGACTTCGAAAGGGGGAGCTGTTTTTT.

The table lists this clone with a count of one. CDR3 sequence (DNA): TGTGCCAGCATGGCGGGGCAAAACACCGGGGAGCTGTTTTTT. Protein product: CASMAGQNTGELFF. The rearrangement uses TRBV2 and TRBJ2-2; possible D gene TRBD2, 6 bases. The CDR3 is 14 residues long. The V gene's germline CDR1 is SNHLY and CDR2 FYNNEI. Trimming took 7 bases from V and 2 from J, leaving 11 bases between them.

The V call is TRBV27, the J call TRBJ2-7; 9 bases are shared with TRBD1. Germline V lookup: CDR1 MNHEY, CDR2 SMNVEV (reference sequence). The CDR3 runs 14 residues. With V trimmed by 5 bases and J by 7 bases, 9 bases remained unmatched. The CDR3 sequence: CASSRWDRVGEQYF. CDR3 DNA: TGTGCCAGCAGTCGGTGGGACAGGGTGGGGGAGCAGTACTTC.

Here the CDR3 DNA reads TGCGCCAGCAGCCAAGCCTACCCCGGGACAGGGGCCTACGAGCAGTACTTC. Its translation is CASSQAYPGTGAYEQYF. The chain couples TRBV4-3 to TRBJ2-7; 10 bases align to TRBD1. The CDR3 length is 17 residues. The V and J ends lost 1 base and 2 bases, in that order; junction bases with no gene match: 8. Germline CDR1 is LGHNA and CDR2 is YSLEER.

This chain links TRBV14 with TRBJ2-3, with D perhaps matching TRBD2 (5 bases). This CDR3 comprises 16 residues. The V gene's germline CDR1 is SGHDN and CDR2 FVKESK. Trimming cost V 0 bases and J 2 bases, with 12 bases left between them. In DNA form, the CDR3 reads TGTGCCAGCAGCCAAGAGGGCCTAGCTCCCACAGATACGCAGTATTTT. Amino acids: CASSQEGLAPTDTQYF. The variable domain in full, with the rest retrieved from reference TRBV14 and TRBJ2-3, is EAGVTQFPSHSVIEKGQTVTLRCDPISGHDNLYWYRRVMGKEIKFLLHFVKESKQDESGMPNNRFLAERTGGTYSTLKVQPAELEDSGVYFCASSQEGLAPTDTQYFGPGTRLTVL.

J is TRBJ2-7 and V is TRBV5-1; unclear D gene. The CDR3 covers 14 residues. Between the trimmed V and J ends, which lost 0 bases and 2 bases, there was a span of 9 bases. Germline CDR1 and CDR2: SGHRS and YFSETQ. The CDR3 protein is CASSLEPNTYEQYF. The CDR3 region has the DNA TGCGCCAGCAGCTTGGAACCCAACACCTACGAGCAGTACTTC.

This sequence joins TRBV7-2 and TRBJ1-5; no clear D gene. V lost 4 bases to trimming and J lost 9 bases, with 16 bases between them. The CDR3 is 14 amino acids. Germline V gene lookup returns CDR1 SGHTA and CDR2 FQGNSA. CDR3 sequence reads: CASSSGRTSWPQHF. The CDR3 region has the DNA TGTGCCAGCAGCTCTGGACGGACTAGCTGGCCCCAGCATTTT.

Here the CDR3 reads CASSLDKTNTEAFF. In DNA, the CDR3 is TGCGCCAGCAGCTTGGACAAAACGAACACTGAAGCTTTCTTT. The V gene is TRBV5-1, the J gene TRBJ1-1; D is ambiguous. CDR1 SGHRS and CDR2 YFSETQ come from the germline V gene. This CDR3 is built from 14 residues. The V end lost 0 bases, the J end lost 1 base, and 7 bases lay between the germline ends.

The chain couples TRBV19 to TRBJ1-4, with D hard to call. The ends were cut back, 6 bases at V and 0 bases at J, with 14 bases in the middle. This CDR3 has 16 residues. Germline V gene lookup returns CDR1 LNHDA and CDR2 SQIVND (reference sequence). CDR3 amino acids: CASSSMGHTTNEKLFF. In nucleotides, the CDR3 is TGTGCCAGTAGCTCGATGGGCCACACAACTAATGAAAAACTGTTTTTT.

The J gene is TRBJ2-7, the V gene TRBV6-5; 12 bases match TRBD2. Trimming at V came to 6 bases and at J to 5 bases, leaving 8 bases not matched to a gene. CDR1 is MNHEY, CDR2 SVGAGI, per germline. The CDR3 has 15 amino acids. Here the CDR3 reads CASRPRLAGANEQYF. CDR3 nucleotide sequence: TGTGCCAGCAGGCCCCGACTAGCGGGAGCGAACGAGCAGTACTTC.